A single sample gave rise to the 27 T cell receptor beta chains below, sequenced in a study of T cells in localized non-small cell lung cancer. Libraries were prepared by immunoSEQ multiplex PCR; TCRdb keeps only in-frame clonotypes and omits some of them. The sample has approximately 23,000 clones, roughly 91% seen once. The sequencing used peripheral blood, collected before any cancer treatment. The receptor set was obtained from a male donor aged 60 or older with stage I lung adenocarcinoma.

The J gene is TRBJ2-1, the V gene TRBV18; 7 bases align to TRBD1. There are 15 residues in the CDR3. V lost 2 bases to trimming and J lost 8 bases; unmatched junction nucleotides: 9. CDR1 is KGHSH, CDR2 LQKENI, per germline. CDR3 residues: CASSPDRVGHDEQFF. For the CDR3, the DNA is TGTGCCAGCTCACCAGACAGGGTGGGGCACGATGAGCAGTTCTTC.

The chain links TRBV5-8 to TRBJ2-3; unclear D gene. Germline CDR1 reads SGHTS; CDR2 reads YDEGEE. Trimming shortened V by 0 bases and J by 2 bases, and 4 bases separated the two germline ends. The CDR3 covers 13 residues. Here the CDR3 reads CASSLGTTDTQYF. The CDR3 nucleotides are TGTGCCAGCAGCTTGGGCACCACAGATACGCAGTATTTT.

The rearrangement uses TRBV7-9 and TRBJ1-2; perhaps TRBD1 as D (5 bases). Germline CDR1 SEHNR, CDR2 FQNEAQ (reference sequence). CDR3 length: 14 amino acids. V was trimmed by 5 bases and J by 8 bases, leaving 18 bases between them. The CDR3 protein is CASSADGGIGGYTF. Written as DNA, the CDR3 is TGTGCCAGCAGCGCGGACGGGGGTATCGGCGGCTACACCTTC.

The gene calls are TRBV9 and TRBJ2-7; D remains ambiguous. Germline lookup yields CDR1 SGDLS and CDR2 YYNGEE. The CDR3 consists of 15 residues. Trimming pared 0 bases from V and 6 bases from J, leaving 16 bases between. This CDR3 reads CASSVDGHTTCEQYF. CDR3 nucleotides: TGTGCCAGCAGCGTAGATGGGCACACGACATGCGAGCAGTACTTC.

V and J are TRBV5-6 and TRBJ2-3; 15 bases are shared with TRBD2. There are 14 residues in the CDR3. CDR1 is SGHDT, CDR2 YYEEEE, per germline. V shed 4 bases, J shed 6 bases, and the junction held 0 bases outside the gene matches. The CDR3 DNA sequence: TGTGCCAGCAGCGGGACTAGCGGGAGGGATACGCAGTATTTT. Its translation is CASSGTSGRDTQYF.

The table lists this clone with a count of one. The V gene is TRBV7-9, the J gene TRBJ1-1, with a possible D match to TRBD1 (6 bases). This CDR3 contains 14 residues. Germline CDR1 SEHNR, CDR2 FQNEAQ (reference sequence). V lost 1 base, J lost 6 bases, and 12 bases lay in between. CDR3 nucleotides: TGTGCCAGCAGCTTAGGTGCAGGGGTCCCTGAAGCTTTCTTT. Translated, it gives CASSLGAGVPEAFF. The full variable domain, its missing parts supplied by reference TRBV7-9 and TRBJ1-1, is DTGVSQNPRHKITKRGQNVTFRCDPISEHNRLYWYRQTLGQGPEFLTYFQNEAQLEKSRLLSDRFSAERPKGSFSTLEIQRTEQGDSAMYLCASSLGAGVPEAFFGQGTRLTVV.

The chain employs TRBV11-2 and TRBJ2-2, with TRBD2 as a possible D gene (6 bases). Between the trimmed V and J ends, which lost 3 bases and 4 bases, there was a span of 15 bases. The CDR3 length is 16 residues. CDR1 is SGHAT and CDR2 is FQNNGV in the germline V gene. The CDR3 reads CASSFGAGGVTGELFF. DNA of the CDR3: TGTGCCAGCAGCTTTGGTGCCGGAGGGGTCACCGGGGAGCTGTTTTTT.

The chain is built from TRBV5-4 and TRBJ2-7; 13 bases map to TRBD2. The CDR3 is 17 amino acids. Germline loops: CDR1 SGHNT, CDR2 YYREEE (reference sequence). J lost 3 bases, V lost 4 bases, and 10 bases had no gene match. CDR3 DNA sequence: TGTGCCAGCAGCCCCCCGGGACTAGCGGGAATTCGCTACGAGCAGTACTTC. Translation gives CASSPPGLAGIRYEQYF.

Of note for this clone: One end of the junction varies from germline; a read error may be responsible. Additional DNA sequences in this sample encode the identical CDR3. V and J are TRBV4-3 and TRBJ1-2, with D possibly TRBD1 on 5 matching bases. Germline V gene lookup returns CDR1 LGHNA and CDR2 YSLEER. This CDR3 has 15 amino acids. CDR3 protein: CASSQGTGRGYGYTF. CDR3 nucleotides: TGCGCCAGCAGCCAAGGAACGGGACGGGGCTATGGATACACCTTC.

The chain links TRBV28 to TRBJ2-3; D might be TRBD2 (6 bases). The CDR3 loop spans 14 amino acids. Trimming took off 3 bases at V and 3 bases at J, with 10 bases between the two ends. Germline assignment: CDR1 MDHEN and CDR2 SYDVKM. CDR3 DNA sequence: TGTGCCAGCAGTTTGGGCGGGGCTACAGATACGCAGTATTTT. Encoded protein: CASSLGGATDTQYF.

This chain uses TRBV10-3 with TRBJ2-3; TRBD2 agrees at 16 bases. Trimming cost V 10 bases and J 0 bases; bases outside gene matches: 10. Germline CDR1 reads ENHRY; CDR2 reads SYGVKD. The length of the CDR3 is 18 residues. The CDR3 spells CATTPGTSGRGSTDTQYF. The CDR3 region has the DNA TGTGCCACGACTCCCGGGACTAGCGGGAGGGGGAGCACAGATACGCAGTATTTT.

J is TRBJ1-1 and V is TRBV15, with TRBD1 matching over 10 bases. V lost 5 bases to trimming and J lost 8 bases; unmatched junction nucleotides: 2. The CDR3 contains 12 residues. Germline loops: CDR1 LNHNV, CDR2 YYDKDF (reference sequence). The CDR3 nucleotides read TGTGCCACCAGCCTGGGACAGGGGGAAGCTTTCTTT. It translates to CATSLGQGEAFF.

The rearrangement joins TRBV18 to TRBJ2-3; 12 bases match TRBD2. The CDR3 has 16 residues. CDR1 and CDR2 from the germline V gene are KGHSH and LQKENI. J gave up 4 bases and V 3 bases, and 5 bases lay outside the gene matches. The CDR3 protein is CASSPPLAGGADTQYF. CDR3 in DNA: TGTGCCAGCTCACCGCCTCTAGCGGGAGGGGCAGATACGCAGTATTTT.

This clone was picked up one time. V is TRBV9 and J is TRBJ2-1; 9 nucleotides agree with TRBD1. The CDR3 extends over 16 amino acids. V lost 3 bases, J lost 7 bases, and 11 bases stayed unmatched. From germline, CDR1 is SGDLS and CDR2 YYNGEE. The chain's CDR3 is CASSEGQGEVYNEQFF. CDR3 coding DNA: TGTGCCAGCAGCGAGGGACAGGGTGAGGTATATAATGAGCAGTTCTTC.

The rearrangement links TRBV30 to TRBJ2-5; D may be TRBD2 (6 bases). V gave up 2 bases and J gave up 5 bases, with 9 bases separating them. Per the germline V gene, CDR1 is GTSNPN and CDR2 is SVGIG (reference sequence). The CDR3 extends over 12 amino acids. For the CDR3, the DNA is TGTGCCTGGAGTTATGGGGGGGAGACCCAGTACTTC. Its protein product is CAWSYGGETQYF. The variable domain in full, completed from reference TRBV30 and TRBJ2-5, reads SQTIHQWPATLVQPVGSPLSLECTVEGTSNPNLYWYRQAAGRGLQLLFYSVGIGQISSEVPQNLSASRPQDRQFILSSKKLLLSDSGFYLCAWSYGGETQYFGPGTRLLVL.

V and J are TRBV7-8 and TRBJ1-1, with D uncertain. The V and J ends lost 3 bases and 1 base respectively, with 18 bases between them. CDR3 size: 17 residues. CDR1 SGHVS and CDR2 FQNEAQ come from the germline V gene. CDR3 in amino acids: CASSFPGPPGGNTEAFF. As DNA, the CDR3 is TGTGCCAGCAGCTTTCCGGGTCCTCCGGGAGGGAACACTGAAGCTTTCTTT.

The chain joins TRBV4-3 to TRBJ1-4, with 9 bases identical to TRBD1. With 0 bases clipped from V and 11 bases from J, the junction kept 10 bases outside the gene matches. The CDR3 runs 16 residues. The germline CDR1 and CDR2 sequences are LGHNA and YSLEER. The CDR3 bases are TGCGCCAGCAGCCAAGAGGCTACAGGGGGCTTAGAGAAACTGTTTTTT. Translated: CASSQEATGGLEKLFF.

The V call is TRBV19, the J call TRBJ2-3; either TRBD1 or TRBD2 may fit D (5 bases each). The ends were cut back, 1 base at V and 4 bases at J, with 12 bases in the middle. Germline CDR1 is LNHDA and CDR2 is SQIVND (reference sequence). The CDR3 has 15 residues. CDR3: CASSIGGGEADTQYF. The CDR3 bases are TGTGCCAGTAGTATAGGTGGGGGAGAGGCAGATACGCAGTATTTT.

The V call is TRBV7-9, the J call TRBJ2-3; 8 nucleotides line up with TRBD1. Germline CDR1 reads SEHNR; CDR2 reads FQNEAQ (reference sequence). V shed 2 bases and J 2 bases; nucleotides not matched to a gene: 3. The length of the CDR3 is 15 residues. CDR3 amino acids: CASSLRQGPTDTQYF. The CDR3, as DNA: TGTGCCAGCAGCTTAAGACAGGGGCCCACAGATACGCAGTATTTT.

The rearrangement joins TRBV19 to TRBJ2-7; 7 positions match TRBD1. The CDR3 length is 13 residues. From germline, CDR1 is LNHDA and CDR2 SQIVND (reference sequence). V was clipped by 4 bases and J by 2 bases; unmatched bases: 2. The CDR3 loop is CASSKDRAYEQYF. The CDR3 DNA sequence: TGTGCCAGTAGTAAAGACAGGGCCTACGAGCAGTACTTC.

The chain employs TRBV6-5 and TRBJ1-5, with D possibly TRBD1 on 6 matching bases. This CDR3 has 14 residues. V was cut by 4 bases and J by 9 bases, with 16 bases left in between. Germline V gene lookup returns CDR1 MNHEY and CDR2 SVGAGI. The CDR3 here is CASSWEGGRVPQHF. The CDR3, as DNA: TGTGCCAGCAGTTGGGAAGGGGGGCGGGTGCCCCAGCATTTT.

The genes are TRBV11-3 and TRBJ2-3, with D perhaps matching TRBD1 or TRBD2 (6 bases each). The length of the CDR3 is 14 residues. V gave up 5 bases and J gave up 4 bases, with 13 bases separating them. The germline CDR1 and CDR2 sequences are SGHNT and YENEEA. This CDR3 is CASSPPGASDTQYF. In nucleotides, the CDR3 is TGTGCCAGCAGCCCCCCGGGGGCCTCAGATACGCAGTATTTT.

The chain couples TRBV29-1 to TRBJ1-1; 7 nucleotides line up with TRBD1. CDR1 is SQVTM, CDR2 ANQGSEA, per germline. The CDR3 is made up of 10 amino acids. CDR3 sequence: CSDRDTEAFF. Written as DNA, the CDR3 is TGCAGTGACAGGGACACTGAAGCTTTCTTT.

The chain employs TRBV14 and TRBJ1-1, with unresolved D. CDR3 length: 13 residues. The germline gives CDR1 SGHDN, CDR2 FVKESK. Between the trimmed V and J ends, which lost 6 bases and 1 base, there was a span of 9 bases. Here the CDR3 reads CASRDPRNTEAFF. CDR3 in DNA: TGTGCCAGCAGGGACCCTCGGAACACTGAAGCTTTCTTT. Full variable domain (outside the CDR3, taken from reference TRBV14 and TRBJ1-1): EAGVTQFPSHSVIEKGQTVTLRCDPISGHDNLYWYRRVMGKEIKFLLHFVKESKQDESGMPNNRFLAERTGGTYSTLKVQPAELEDSGVYFCASRDPRNTEAFFGQGTRLTVV.

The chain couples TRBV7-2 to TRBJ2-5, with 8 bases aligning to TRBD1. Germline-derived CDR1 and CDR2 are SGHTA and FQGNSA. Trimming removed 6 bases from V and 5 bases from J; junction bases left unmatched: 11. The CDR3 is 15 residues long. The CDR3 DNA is TGTGCCAGCAGTTCCGACAGGGGTTTTACGGAGACCCAGTACTTC. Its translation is CASSSDRGFTETQYF.

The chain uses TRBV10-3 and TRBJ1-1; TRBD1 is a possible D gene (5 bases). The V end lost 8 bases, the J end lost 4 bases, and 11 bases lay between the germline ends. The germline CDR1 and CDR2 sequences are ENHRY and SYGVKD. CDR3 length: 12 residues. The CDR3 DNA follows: TGTGCCATCCAGGGACCTGGCACTGAAGCTTTCTTT. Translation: CAIQGPGTEAFF.

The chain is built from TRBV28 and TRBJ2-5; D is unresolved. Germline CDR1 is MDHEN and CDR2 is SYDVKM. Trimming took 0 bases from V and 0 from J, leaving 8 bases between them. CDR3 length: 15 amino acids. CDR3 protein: CASSLWAGNQETQYF. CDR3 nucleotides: TGTGCCAGCAGTTTATGGGCAGGAAACCAAGAGACCCAGTACTTC.